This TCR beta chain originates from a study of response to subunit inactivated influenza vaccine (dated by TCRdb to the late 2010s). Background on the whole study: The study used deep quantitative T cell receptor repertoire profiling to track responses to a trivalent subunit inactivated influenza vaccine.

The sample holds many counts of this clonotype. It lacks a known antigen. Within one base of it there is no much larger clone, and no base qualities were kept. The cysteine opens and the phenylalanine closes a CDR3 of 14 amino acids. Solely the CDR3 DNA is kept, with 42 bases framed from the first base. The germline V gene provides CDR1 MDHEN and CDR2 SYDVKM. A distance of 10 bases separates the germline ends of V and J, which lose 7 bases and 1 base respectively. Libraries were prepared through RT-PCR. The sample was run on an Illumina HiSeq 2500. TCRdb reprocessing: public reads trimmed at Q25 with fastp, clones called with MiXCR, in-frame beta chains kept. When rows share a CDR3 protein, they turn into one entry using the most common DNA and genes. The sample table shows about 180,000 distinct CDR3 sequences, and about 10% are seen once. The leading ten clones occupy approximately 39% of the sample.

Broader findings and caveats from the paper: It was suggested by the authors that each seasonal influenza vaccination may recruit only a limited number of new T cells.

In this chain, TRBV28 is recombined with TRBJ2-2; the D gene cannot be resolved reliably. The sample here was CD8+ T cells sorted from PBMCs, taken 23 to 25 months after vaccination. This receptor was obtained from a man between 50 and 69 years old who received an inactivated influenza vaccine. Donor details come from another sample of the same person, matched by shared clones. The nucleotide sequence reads TGTGCCAGCAACTCTTTGGGGAACACCGGGGAGCTGTTTTTT. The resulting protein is CASNSLGNTGELFF.